The T cell receptor (beta chain) described here comes from a study of human T cells and chemical hapten exposure. Notes on the study in general: There was no change with DPC sensitization in TCRs above 1 in 1000 frequency. Expanded TCRs made up significantly more big CDR3 similarity clusters than controls did.

Ten or more counts support this clonotype. What it recognizes is unknown. The time point here: pre-sensitization, week 0. The treatment is: therapeutic diphenylcyclopropenone sensitization with weekly scalp DPC. In every case, blood was obtained before the patch test was applied. In the library, unique molecular identifiers were attached to individual cDNA molecules. From the RACE reads, TCRdb called clonotypes with MiXCR, one entry per CDR3 protein. The sample includes about 61,000 distinct CDR3 sequences, around 7% of them seen just once. Trimming removed 8 bases at V and 0 bases at J, with 13 bases between. The CDR3 has 14 residues. Germline V gene data show CDR1 as SNHLY and CDR2 as FYNNEI.

The TCR originated in a woman aged 25 to 45 with alopecia areata. Some clones in this sample may be carry-over from other donors' samples. Sample: whole blood, taken in connection with sensitization to the hapten diphenylcyclopropenone (DPC). The V and J genes are TRBV2 and TRBJ1-2; D not resolved. This CDR3 is CASVSPASNYGYTF. CDR3 DNA: TGTGCCAGCGTATCGCCAGCATCTAACTATGGCTACACCTTC. The full variable domain, with the rest looked up from reference TRBV2 and TRBJ1-2, is EPEVTQTPSHQVTQMGQEVILRCVPISNHLYFYWYRQILGQKVEFLVSFYNNEISEKSEIFDDQFSVERPDGSNFTLKIRSTKLEDSAMYFCASVSPASNYGYTFGSGTRLTVV.